This passage covers 9 T cell receptor beta chains from one sample sequenced in a study of blood T cells in healthy people across ages. The use of a sample-barcoded 5' primer and a J-beta primer mix characterized a second PCR of about 6 to 11 cycles. TCRdb reprocessed the 5' RACE reads with MiXCR, giving one entry per CDR3 protein. The repertoire holds nearly 800,000 distinct CDR3 sequences, approximately 53% seen once, with about 26% in the top ten. Material: blood. Receptor source: a man aged 40-49 years in good health.

Comments on this clonotype: This may come from a read error, since a much larger clone is one base off. The gene calls are TRBV27 and TRBJ1-2; the D gene is possibly TRBD1 (5 bases). V dropped 6 bases and J dropped 7 bases, with 15 bases sitting between them. The CDR3 length is 13 residues. Germline V lookup: CDR1 MNHEY, CDR2 SMNVEV (reference sequence). The CDR3 nucleotides read TGTGCCAGCAGCCCAGGGCCAGTGAGTGGCTACACCTTC. Its protein is CASSPGPVSGYTF.

This clonotype was recorded a few times. The chain combines TRBV3-1 with TRBJ2-3; 7 bases are a match to TRBD2. Per germline, CDR1 LGHDT and CDR2 YNNKEL (reference sequence). This CDR3 spans 16 amino acids. The V gene end was trimmed by 1 base and the J gene end by 2 bases; junction bases not matched to a gene: 6. The CDR3 DNA follows: TGTGCCAGCAGCCAAGTTGCGGGAGACTACACAGATACGCAGTATTTT. It yields the protein CASSQVAGDYTDTQYF.

V and J are TRBV28 and TRBJ1-5; TRBD1 might be the D (5 bases). Trimming took 5 bases from V and 4 from J, leaving 15 bases between them. In germline, CDR1 is MDHEN, CDR2 SYDVKM. The length of the CDR3 is 15 residues. The CDR3 region is CASSQKAGFNQPQHF. The CDR3 DNA sequence: TGTGCCAGCAGTCAAAAGGCAGGGTTTAATCAGCCCCAGCATTTT.

The chain combines TRBV28 with TRBJ1-5; no reliable D call. V gave up 3 bases and J gave up 4 bases, with 10 bases separating them. This CDR3 has 14 residues. The V gene's germline CDR1 is MDHEN and CDR2 SYDVKM. CDR3 bases: TGTGCCAGCAGTTTCATGCAGACAAATCAGCCCCAGCATTTT. Its translation: CASSFMQTNQPQHF.

The rearrangement joins TRBV28 to TRBJ2-5, with 14 bases that match TRBD2. V lost 6 bases and J lost 3; bases outside the gene matches: 6. CDR1 is MDHEN, CDR2 SYDVKM, per germline. The CDR3 spans 16 residues. Here the CDR3 reads CASSKGLAGAKETQYF. The CDR3 coding sequence is TGTGCCAGCAGCAAGGGACTAGCGGGGGCCAAAGAGACCCAGTACTTC.

V gene TRBV5-4 combines with J gene TRBJ1-1; 8 bases match TRBD1. The CDR3 sequence is 14 residues long. Per the germline V gene, CDR1 is SGHNT and CDR2 is YYREEE (reference sequence). Unmatched junction bases numbered 6, after V lost 0 bases and J lost 8 bases. The CDR3 protein is CASSLEGQASEAFF. CDR3 bases: TGTGCCAGCAGCTTGGAGGGACAGGCTTCCGAAGCTTTCTTT.

The J gene is TRBJ2-7, the V gene TRBV11-2; 7 bases match TRBD1. Germline V lookup: CDR1 SGHAT, CDR2 FQNNGV. This CDR3 contains 14 residues. The trim removed 3 bases at V and 3 bases at J, leaving 5 bases unmatched. This CDR3 reads CASSLLGQIYEQYF. CDR3 sequence (DNA): TGTGCCAGCAGCTTGTTGGGACAGATCTACGAGCAGTACTTC.

This chain uses TRBV4-3 with TRBJ2-4, with D tentatively TRBD2 (5 bases). Germline loops: CDR1 LGHNA, CDR2 YSLEER. There are 17 residues in the CDR3. Trimming stripped 0 bases from V and 2 bases from J, with 14 bases between. CDR3 coding DNA: TGCGCCAGCAGCCAAGATCGGGAAGGTGGGACCAAAAACATTCAGTACTTC. Protein product: CASSQDREGGTKNIQYF.

This clonotype turned up a few times. V usage is TRBV12-3 or TRBV12-4 and J usage is TRBJ2-7, with TRBD2 matching 7 bases. The ends lost 3 bases at V and 6 bases at J; junction bases unmatched: 11. The CDR3 length is 15 residues. CDR3 in DNA: TGTGCCAGCAGTTTGACGGCTAGCGGAGCCTCCGAGCAGTACTTC. Translating gives CASSLTASGASEQYF.